The present entry profiles one T cell receptor beta chain with its context. The data originate from a study of blood T cell repertoires in COVID-19. For the study at large: The origin of the acute and convalescent COVID-19 samples was the United States, Italy and Spain. T cells, B-cell-depleted T cells, or PBMCs supplied cDNA or gDNA.

The V gene lost 1 base and the J gene lost 5 bases, with 10 bases spanning the gap. This CDR3 spans 13 amino acids. Germline loops: CDR1 SGHDT, CDR2 YYEEEE. Cohort allocation depended upon clinical history that participants reported. The table came from immunoSEQ multiplex PCR; TCRdb's copy has only in-frame clones and leaves some out. The sample includes some 190,000 clones, roughly 88% of them seen just once. This receptor was taken from a man aged 40-55 years with acute COVID-19. The sequenced material came from PBMCs or T cells enriched from blood (not recorded which). The J gene is TRBJ2-7, the V gene TRBV5-6; the D is unclear. The CDR3 loop reads CASSLRVVDEQYF. The CDR3 DNA is TGTGCCAGCAGCTTGCGGGTAGTGGACGAGCAGTACTTC. Full variable domain (remainder filled in from reference TRBV5-6 and TRBJ2-7): DAGVTQSPTHLIKTRGQQVTLRCSPKSGHDTVSWYQQALGQGPQFIFQYYEEEERQRGNFPDRFSGHQFPNYSSELNVNALLLGDSALYLCASSLRVVDEQYFGPGTRLTVT.